This T cell receptor (beta chain) appears in the sequencing data of a study of regulatory T cells in long-lasting Graves disease. Germline V CDR1 and CDR2: SGHDT, YYEEEE. With V trimmed by 5 bases and J by 0 bases, 3 bases remained unmatched. The length of the CDR3 is 15 residues. This clonotype was seen at least ten times. Library construction for TCR beta used iRepertoire HTBI primers and Arm-PCR of CDR3 regions. Via MiXCR, TCRdb re-called the multiplex PCR reads, giving one row per CDR3 protein. The data show 250,000 to 300,000 distinct CDR3 sequences, 18% seen once. Regarding time point: newly diagnosed GD, antithyroid drugs for less than 3 months. Preparation of the TCR library used RNA extracted from PBMCs. These records were also assigned to another study, of T cells in Graves' hyperthyroidism and ophthalmopathy. That work states: A set of HTBI primers served as the primers for a first-round RT-PCR of the TCR CDR3.

The TCR was taken from a woman aged 25-40 years with Graves disease. Sequenced material: peripheral blood mononuclear cells (PBMCs), taken at new diagnosis, from a patient treated with antithyroid drugs. V usage is TRBV5-6 and J usage is TRBJ2-3; 10 bases are shared with TRBD2. The CDR3 DNA follows: TGTGCCAGCAGGGGAGCGGGGGGGAGCACAGATACGCAGTATTTT. It specifies CASRGAGGSTDTQYF.